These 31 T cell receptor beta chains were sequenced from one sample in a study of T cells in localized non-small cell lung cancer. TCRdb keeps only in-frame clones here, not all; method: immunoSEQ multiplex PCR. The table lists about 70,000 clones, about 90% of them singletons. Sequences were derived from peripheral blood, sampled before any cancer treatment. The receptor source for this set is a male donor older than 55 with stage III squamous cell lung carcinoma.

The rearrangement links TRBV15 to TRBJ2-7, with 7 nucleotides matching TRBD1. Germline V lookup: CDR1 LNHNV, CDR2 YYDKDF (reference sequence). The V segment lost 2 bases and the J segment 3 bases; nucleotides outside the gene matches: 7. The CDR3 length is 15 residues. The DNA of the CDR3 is TGTGCCACCAGCAGACTTACGGGACAGTTCTACGAGCAGTACTTC. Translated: CATSRLTGQFYEQYF.

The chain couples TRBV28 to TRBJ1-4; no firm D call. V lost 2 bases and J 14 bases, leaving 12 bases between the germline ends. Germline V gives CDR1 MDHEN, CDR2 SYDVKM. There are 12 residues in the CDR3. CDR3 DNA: TGTGCCAGCAGTTTACTAGGCGCAAAGCTGTTTTTT. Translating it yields CASSLLGAKLFF.

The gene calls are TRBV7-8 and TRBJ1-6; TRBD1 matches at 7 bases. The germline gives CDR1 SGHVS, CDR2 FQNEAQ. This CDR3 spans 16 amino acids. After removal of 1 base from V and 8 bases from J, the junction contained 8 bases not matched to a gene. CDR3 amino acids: CASSLVEGAGDSPLHF. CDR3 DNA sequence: TGTGCCAGCAGCTTAGTGGAGGGGGCGGGGGATTCACCCCTCCACTTT.

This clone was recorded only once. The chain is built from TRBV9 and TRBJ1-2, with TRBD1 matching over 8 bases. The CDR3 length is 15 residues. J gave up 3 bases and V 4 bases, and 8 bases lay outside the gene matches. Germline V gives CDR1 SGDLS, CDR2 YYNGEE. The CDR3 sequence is CASSYGQGRHYGYTF. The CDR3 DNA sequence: TGTGCCAGCAGCTATGGACAGGGTAGACACTATGGCTACACCTTC.

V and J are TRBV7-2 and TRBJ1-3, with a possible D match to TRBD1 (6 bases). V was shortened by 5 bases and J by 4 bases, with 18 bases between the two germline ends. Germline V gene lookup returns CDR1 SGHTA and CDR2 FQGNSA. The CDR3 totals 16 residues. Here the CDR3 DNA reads TGTGCCAGCAGCGAGAGCGGCGCAGGGGCAGGAAACACCATATATTTT. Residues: CASSESGAGAGNTIYF. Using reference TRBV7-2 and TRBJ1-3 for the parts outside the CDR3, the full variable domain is GAGVSQSPSNKVTEKGKDVELRCDPISGHTALYWYRQSLGQGLEFLIYFQGNSAPDKSGLPSDRFSAERTGGSVSTLTIQRTQQEDSAVYLCASSESGAGAGNTIYFGEGSWLTVV.

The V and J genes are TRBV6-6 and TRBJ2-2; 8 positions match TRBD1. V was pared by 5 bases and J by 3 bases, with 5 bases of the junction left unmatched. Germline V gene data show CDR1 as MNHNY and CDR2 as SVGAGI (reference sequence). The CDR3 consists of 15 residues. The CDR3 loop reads CASSLTGGYTGELFF. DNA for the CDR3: TGTGCCAGCAGTCTAACAGGGGGTTACACCGGGGAGCTGTTTTTT.

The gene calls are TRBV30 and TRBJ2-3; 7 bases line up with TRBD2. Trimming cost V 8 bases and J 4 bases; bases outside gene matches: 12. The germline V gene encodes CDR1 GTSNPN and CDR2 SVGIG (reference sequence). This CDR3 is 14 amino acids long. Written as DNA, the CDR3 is TGTGCCAGCAACCGGGACTACGTCCCAGATACGCAGTATTTT. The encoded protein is CASNRDYVPDTQYF.

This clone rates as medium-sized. CDR3 sequence reads: CAWSEGRGNQPQHF. The CDR3 region has the DNA TGTGCCTGGAGTGAGGGCAGGGGGAATCAGCCCCAGCATTTT. The chain couples TRBV30 to TRBJ1-5, with 7 positions matching TRBD1. CDR1 GTSNPN and CDR2 SVGIG come from the germline V gene (reference sequence). The CDR3 spans 14 residues. The V gene end was trimmed by 1 base and the J gene end by 4 bases; junction bases not matched to a gene: 4. Based on the CDR3 plus reference TRBV30 and TRBJ1-5, the full variable domain is SQTIHQWPATLVQPVGSPLSLECTVEGTSNPNLYWYRQAAGRGLQLLFYSVGIGQISSEVPQNLSASRPQDRQFILSSKKLLLSDSGFYLCAWSEGRGNQPQHFGDGTRLSIL.

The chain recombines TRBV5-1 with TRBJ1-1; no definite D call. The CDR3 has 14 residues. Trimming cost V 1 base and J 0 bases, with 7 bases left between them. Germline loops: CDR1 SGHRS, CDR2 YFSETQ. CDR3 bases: TGCGCCAGCAGCTTGTCCCCGATGAACACTGAAGCTTTCTTT. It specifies CASSLSPMNTEAFF.

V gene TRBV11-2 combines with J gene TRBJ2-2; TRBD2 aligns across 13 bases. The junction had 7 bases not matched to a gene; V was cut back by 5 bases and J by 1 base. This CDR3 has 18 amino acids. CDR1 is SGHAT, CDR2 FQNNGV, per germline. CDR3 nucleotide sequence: TGTGCCAGCAGCCCTAGGACTAGCGGGGGACTGAACACCGGGGAGCTGTTTTTT. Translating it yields CASSPRTSGGLNTGELFF. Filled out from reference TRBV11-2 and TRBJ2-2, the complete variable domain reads EAGVAQSPRYKIIEKRQSVAFWCNPISGHATLYWYQQILGQGPKLLIQFQNNGVVDDSQLPKDRFSAERLKGVDSTLKIQPAKLEDSAVYLCASSPRTSGGLNTGELFFGEGSRLTVL.

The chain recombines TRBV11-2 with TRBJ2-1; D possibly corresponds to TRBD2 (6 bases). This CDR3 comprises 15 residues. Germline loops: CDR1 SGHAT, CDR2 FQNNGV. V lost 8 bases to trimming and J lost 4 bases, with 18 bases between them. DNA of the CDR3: TGTGCCAGCCGGGACTTTGGGGTTTCATACAATGAGCAGTTCTTC. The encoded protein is CASRDFGVSYNEQFF.

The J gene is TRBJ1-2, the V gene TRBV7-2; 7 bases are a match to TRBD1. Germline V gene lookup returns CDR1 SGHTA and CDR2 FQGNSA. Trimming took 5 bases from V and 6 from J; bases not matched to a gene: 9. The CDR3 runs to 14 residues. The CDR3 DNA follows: TGTGCCAGCAGCCAAGAAGGGGGCATAAATGGCTACACCTTC. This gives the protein CASSQEGGINGYTF.

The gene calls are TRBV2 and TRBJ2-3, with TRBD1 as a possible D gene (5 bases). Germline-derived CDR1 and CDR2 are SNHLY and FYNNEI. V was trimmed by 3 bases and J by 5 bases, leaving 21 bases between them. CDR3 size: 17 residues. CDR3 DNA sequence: TGTGCCAGCAGTGAGGGGCAGGGTGTTGCTCGGAAAGATACGCAGTATTTT. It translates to CASSEGQGVARKDTQYF.

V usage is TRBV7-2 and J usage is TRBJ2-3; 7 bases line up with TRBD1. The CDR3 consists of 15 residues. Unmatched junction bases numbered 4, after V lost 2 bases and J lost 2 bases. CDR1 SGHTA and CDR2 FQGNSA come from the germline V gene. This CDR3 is CASSLSGGNTDTQYF. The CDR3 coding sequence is TGTGCCAGCAGCTTATCAGGGGGTAACACAGATACGCAGTATTTT.

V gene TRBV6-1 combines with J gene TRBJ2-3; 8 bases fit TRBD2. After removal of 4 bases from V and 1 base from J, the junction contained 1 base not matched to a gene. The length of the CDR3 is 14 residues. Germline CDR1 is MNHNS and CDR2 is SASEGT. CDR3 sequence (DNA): TGTGCCAGCAGTGCGGGGGGGGGCACAGATACGCAGTATTTT. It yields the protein CASSAGGGTDTQYF.

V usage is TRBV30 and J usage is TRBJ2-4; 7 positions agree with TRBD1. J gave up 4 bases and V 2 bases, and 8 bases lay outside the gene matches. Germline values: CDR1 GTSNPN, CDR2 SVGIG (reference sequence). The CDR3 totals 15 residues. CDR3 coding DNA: TGTGCCTGGAGTAATCTCGGGACAGCAAAAAACATTCAGTACTTC. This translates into CAWSNLGTAKNIQYF. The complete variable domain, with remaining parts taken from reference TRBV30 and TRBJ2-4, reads SQTIHQWPATLVQPVGSPLSLECTVEGTSNPNLYWYRQAAGRGLQLLFYSVGIGQISSEVPQNLSASRPQDRQFILSSKKLLLSDSGFYLCAWSNLGTAKNIQYFGAGTRLSVL.

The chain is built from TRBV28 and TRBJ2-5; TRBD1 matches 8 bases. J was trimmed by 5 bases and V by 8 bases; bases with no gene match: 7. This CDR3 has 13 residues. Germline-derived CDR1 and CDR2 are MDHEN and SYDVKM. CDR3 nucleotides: TGTGCCAGCGCGGACAGGGTTCAGGAGACCCAGTACTTC. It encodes CASADRVQETQYF.

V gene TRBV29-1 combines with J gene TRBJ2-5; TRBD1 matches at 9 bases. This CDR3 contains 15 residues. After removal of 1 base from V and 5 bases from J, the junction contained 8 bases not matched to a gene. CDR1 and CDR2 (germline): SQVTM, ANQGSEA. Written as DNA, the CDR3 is TGCAGCGTTGAAGTCGGGACAGGGAGGGGGGAGACCCAGTACTTC. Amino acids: CSVEVGTGRGETQYF. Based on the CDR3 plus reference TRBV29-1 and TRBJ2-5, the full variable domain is SAVISQKPSRDICQRGTSLTIQCQVDSQVTMMFWYRQQPGQSLTLIATANQGSEATYESGFVIDKFPISRPNLTFSTLTVSNMSPEDSSIYLCSVEVGTGRGETQYFGPGTRLLVL.

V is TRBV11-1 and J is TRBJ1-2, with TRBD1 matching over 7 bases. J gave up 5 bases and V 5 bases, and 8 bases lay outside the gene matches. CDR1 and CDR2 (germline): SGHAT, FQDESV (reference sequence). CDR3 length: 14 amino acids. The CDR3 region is CASSLNRDSYGYTF. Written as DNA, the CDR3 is TGTGCCAGCAGCCTTAACCGGGACAGTTATGGCTACACCTTC.

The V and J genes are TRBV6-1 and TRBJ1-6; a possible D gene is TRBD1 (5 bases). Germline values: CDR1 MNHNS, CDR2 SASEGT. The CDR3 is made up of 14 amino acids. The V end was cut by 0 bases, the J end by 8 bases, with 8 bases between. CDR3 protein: CASSEAGGDSPLHF. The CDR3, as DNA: TGTGCCAGCAGTGAAGCTGGGGGTGATTCACCCCTCCACTTT.

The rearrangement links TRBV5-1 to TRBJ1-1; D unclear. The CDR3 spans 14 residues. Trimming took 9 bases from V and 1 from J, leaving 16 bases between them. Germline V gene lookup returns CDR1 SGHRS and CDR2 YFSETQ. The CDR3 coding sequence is TGCGCCACCCCTTTGTGGGCAGCGAACACTGAAGCTTTCTTT. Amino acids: CATPLWAANTEAFF. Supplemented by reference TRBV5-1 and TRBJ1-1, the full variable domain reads KAGVTQTPRYLIKTRGQQVTLSCSPISGHRSVSWYQQTPGQGLQFLFEYFSETQRNKGNFPGRFSGRQFSNSRSEMNVSTLELGDSALYLCATPLWAANTEAFFGQGTRLTVV.

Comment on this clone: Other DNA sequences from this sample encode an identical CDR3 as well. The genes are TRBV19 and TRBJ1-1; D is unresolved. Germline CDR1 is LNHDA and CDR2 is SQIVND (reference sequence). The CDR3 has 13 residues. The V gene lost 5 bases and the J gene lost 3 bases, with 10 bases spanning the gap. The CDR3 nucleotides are TGTGCCAGTAGTTCGACGGGAGACACTGAAGCTTTCTTT. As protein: CASSSTGDTEAFF.

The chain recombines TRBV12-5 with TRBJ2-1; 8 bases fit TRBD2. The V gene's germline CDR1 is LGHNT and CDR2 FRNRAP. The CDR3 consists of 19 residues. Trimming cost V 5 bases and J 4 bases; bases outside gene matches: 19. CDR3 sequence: CASGPAGTRSSSDYNEQFF. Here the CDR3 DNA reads TGTGCTAGTGGTCCCGCCGGGACTAGATCGTCCTCAGATTACAATGAGCAGTTCTTC.

The CDR3 reads CASSQTSGASTDTQYF. The CDR3 nucleotides read TGTGCCAGCAGCCAGACTAGCGGGGCAAGCACAGATACGCAGTATTTT. This chain uses TRBV9 with TRBJ2-3; 11 bases map to TRBD2. The CDR3 length is 16 residues. Losses at the gene ends were 4 bases for V and 0 bases for J; bases not matched to a gene: 4. Germline values: CDR1 SGDLS, CDR2 YYNGEE.

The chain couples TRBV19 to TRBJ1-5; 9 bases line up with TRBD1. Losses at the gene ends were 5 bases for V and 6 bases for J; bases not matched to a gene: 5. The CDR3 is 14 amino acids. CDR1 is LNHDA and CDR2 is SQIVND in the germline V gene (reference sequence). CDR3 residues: CASSSGTGIQPQHF. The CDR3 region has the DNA TGTGCCAGTAGTTCCGGGACAGGGATTCAGCCCCAGCATTTT.

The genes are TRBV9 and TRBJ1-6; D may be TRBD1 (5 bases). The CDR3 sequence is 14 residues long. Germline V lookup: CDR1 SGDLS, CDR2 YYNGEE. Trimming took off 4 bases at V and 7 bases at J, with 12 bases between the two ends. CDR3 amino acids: CASSRGEGNSPLHF. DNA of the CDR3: TGTGCCAGCAGCCGGGGGGAGGGGAATTCACCCCTCCACTTT.

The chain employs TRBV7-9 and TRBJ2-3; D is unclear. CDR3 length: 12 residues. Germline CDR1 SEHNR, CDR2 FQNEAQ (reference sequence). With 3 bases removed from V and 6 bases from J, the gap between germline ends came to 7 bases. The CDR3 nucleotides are TGTGCCAGCAGCTTCATGAGCGATACGCAGTATTTT. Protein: CASSFMSDTQYF.

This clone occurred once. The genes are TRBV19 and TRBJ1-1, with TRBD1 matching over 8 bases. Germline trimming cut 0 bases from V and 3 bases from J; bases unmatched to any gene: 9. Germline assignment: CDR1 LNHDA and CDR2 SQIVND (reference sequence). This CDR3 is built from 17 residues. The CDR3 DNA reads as TGTGCCAGTAGTATAGAAGGAGCAGGGGGCGCGTACACTGAAGCTTTCTTT. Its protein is CASSIEGAGGAYTEAFF.

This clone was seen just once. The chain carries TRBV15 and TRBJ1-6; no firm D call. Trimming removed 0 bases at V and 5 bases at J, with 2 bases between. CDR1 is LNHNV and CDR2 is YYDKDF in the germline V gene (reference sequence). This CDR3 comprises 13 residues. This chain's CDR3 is CATSRDNNSPLHF. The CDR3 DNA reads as TGTGCCACCAGCAGAGACAATAATTCACCCCTCCACTTT. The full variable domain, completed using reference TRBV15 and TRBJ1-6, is DAMVIQNPRYQVTQFGKPVTLSCSQTLNHNVMYWYQQKSSQAPKLLFHYYDKDFNNEADTPDNFQSRRPNTSFCFLDIRSPGLGDTAMYLCATSRDNNSPLHFGNGTRLTVT.

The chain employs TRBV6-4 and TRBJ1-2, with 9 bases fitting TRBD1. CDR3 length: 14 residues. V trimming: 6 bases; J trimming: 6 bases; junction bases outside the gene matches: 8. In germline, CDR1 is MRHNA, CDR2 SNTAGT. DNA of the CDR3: TGTGCCAGCAGAAATTCAAACAGGGGGCATGGCTACACCTTC. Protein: CASRNSNRGHGYTF.

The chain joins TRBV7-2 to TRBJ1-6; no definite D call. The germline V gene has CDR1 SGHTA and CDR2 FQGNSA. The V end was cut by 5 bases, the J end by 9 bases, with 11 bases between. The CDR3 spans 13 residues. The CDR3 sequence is CASSPLTRSPLHF. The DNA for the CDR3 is TGTGCCAGCAGCCCCTTAACGCGTTCACCCCTCCACTTT. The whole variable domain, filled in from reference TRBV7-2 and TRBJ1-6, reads GAGVSQSPSNKVTEKGKDVELRCDPISGHTALYWYRQSLGQGLEFLIYFQGNSAPDKSGLPSDRFSAERTGGSVSTLTIQRTQQEDSAVYLCASSPLTRSPLHFGNGTRLTVT.